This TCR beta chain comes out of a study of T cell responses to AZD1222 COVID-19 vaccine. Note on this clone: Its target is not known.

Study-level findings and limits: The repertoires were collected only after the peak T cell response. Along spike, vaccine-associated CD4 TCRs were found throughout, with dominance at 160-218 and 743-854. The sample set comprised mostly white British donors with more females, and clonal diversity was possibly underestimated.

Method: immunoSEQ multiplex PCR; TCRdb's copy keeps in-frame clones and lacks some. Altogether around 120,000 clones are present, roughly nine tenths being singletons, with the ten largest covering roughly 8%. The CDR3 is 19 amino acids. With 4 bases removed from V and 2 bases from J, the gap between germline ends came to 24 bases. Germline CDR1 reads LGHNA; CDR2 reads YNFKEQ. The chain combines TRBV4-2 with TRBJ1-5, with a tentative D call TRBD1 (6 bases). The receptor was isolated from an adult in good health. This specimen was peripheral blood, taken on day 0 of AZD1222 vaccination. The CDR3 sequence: CASSPYPGTPRVCNQPQHF. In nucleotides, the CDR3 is TGTGCCAGCAGCCCCTACCCCGGGACACCACGAGTTTGCAATCAGCCCCAGCATTTT.